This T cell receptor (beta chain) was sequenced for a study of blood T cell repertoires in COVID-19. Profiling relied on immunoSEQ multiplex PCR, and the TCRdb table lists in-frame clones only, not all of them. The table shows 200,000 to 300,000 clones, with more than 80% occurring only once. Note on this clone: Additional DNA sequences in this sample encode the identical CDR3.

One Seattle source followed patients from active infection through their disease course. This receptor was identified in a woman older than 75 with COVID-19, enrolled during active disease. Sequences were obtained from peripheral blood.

Written as DNA, the CDR3 is TGTGCCAGCCGGACAGGGTTGAACACTGAAGCTTTCTTT. Protein sequence: CASRTGLNTEAFF. The chain employs TRBV6-5 and TRBJ1-1; 8 positions agree with TRBD1. This CDR3 has 13 residues. Germline V gene data show CDR1 as MNHEY and CDR2 as SVGAGI. V gave up 8 bases and J gave up 0 bases; unmatched junction bases: 2.